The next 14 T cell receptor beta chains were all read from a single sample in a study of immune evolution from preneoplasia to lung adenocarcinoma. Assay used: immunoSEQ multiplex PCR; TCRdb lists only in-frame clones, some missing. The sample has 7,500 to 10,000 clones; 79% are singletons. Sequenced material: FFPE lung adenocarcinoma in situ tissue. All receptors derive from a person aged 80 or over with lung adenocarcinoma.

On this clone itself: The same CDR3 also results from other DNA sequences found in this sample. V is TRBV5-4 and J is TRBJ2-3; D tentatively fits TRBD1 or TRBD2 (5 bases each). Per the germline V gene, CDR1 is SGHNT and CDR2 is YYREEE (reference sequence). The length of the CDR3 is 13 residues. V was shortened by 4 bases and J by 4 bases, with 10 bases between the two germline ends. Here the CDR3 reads CASSGGGADTQYF. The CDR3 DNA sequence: TGTGCCAGCAGCGGGGGTGGCGCAGATACGCAGTATTTT. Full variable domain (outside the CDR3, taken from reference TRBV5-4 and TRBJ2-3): ETGVTQSPTHLIKTRGQQVTLRCSSQSGHNTVSWYQQALGQGPQFIFQYYREEENGRGNFPPRFSGLQFPNYSSELNVNALELDDSALYLCASSGGGADTQYFGPGTRLTVL.

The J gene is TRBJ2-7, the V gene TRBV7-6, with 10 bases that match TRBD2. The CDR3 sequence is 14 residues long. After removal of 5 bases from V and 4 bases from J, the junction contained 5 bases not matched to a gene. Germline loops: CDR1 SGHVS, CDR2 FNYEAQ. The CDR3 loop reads CASSLSGGAYEQYF. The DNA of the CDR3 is TGTGCCAGCAGCCTGAGCGGGGGGGCGTACGAGCAGTACTTC.

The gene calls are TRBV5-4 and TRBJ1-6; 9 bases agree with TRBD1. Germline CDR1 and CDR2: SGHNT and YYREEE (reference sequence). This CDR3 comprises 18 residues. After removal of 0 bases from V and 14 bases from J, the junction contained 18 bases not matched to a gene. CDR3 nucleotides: TGTGCCAGCAGCTTGGTGGGAGAAGGACAGGGGCGTAGTGGGGCCCTCCACTTT. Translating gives CASSLVGEGQGRSGALHF.

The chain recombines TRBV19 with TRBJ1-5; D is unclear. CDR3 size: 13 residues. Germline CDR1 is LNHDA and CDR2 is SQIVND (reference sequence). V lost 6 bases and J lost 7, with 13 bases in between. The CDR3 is CASSVKVRQPQHF. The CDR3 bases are TGTGCCAGTAGCGTGAAGGTCCGCCAGCCCCAGCATTTT.

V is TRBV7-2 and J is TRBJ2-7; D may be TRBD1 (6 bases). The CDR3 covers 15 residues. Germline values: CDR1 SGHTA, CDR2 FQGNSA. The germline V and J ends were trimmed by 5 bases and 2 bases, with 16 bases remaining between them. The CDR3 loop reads CASSLGQGLAYEQYF. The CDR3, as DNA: TGTGCCAGCAGCCTGGGGCAGGGGCTGGCCTACGAGCAGTACTTC. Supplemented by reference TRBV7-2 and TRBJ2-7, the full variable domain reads GAGVSQSPSNKVTEKGKDVELRCDPISGHTALYWYRQSLGQGLEFLIYFQGNSAPDKSGLPSDRFSAERTGGSVSTLTIQRTQQEDSAVYLCASSLGQGLAYEQYFGPGTRLTVT.

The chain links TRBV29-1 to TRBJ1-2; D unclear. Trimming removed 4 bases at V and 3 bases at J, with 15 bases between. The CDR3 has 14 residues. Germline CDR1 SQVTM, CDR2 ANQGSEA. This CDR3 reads CSVGGFGVDYGYTF. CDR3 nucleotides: TGCAGCGTTGGCGGCTTTGGGGTGGACTATGGCTACACCTTC.

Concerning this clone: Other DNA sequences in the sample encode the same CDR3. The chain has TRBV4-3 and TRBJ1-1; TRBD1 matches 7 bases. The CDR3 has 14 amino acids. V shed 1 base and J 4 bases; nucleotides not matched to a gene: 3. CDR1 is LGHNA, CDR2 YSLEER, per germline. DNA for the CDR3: TGCGCCAGCAGCCAAGGTTCAGGGGGCACTGAAGCTTTCTTT. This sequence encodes CASSQGSGGTEAFF.

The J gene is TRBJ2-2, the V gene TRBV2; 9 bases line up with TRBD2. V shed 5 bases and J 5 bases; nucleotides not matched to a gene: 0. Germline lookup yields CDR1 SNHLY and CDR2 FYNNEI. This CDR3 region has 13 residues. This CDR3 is CASSSGGTGELFF. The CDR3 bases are TGTGCCAGCAGTAGCGGGGGGACCGGGGAGCTGTTTTTT. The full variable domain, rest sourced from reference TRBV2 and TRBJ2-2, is EPEVTQTPSHQVTQMGQEVILRCVPISNHLYFYWYRQILGQKVEFLVSFYNNEISEKSEIFDDQFSVERPDGSNFTLKIRSTKLEDSAMYFCASSSGGTGELFFGEGSRLTVL.

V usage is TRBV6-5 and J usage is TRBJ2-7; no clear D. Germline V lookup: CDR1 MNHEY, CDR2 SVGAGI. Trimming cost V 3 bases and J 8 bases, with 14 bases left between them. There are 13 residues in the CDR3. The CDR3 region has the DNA TGTGCCAGCAGTTATGGCCCGACTGGAAAGCAGTACTTC. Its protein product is CASSYGPTGKQYF.

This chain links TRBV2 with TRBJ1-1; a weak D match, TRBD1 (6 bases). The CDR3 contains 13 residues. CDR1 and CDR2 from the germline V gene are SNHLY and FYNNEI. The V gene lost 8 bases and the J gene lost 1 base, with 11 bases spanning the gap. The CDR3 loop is CASGGRGNTEAFF. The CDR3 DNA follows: TGTGCCAGCGGGGGCCGAGGGAACACTGAAGCTTTCTTT.

CDR3 loop: CASSPERGQGYEQYF. The CDR3 DNA reads as TGTGCCAGCTCCCCTGAGAGAGGACAGGGCTACGAGCAGTACTTC. This rearrangement joins TRBV27 to TRBJ2-7, with 8 bases that match TRBD1. Germline values: CDR1 MNHEY, CDR2 SMNVEV (reference sequence). V was pared by 8 bases and J by 3 bases, with 12 bases of the junction left unmatched. This CDR3 has 15 residues.

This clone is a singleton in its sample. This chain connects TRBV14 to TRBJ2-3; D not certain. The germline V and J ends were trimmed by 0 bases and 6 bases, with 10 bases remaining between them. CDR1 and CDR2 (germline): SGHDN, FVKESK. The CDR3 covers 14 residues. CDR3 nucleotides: TGTGCCAGCAGCCAAGATTTGGTTGTGGATACGCAGTATTTT. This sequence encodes CASSQDLVVDTQYF.

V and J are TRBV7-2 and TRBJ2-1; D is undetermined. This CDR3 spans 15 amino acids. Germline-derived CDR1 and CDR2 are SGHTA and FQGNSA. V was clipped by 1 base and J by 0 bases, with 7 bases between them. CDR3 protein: CASSLVWSSYNEQFF. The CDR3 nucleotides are TGTGCCAGCAGCTTAGTGTGGAGCTCCTACAATGAGCAGTTCTTC.

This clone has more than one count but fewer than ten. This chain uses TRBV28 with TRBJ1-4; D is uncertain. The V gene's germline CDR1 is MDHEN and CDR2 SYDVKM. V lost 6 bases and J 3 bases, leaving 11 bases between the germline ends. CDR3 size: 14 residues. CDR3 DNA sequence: TGTGCCAGCAGGAGACATGTCTCTAATGAAAAACTGTTTTTT. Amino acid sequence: CASRRHVSNEKLFF.